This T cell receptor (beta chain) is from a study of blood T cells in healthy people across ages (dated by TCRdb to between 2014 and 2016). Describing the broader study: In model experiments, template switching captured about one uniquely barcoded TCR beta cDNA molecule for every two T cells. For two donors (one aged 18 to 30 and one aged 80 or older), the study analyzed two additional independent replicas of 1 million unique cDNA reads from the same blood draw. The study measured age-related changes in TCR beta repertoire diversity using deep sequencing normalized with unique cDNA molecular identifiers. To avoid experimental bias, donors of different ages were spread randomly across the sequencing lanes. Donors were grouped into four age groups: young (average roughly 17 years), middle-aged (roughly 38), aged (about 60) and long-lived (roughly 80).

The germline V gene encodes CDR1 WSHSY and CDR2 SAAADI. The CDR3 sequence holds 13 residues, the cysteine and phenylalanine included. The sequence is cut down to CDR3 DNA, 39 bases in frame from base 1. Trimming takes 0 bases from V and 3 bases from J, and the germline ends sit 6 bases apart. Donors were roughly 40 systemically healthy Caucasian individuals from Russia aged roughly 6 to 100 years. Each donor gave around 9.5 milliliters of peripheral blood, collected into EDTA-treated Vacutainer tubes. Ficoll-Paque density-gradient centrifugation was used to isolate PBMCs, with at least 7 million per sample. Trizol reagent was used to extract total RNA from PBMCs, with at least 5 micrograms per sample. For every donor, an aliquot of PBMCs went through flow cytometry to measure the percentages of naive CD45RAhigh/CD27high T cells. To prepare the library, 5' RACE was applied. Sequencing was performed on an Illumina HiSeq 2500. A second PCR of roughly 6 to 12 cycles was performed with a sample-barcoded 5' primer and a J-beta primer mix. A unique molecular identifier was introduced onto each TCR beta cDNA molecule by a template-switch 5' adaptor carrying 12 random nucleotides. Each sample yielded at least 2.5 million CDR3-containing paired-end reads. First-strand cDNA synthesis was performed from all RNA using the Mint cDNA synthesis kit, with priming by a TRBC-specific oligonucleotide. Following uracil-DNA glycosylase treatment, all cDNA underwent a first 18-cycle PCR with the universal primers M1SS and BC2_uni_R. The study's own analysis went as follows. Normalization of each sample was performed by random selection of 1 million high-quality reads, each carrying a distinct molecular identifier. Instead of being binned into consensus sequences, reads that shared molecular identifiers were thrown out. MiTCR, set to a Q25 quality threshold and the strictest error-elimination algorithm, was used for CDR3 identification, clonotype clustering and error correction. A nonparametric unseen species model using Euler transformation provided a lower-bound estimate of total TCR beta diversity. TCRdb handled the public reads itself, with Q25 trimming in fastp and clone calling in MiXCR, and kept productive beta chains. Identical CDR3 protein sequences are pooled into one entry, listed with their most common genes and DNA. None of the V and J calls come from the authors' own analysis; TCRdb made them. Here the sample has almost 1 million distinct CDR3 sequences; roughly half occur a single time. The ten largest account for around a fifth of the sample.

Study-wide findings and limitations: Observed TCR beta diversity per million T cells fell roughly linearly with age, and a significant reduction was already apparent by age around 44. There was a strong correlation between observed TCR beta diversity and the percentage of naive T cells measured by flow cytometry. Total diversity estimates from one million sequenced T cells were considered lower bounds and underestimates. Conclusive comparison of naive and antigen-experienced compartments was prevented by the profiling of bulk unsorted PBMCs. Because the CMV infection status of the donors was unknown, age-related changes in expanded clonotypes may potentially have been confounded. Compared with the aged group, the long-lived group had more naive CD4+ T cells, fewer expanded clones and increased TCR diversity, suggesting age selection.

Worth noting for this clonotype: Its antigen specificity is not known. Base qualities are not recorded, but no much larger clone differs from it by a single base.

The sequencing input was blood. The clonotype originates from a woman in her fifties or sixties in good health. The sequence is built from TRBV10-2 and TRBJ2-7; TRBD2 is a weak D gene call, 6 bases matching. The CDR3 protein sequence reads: CASSESGLYEQYF. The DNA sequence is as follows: TGCGCCAGCAGTGAGTCGGGACTCTACGAGCAGTACTTC.